The 21 T cell receptor beta chains below were found in one sample sequenced in a study of graft-versus-host responses after intestinal transplantation. The starting material, graft tissue, was processed to release intraepithelial and lamina propria lymphocytes. Profiling relied on immunoSEQ multiplex PCR, and the TCRdb table lists in-frame clones only, not all of them. The sample lists approximately 18,000 clones, around three quarters seen once, with 7.8% in the top ten. The material was ileum tissue, obtained roughly 70 weeks after intestinal transplant. Receptors originate from a human patient who received an intestinal transplant, so some T cells may come from the graft donor.

This chain links TRBV6-1 with TRBJ2-1; TRBD1 or TRBD2 may be the D gene (5 bases each). V dropped 7 bases and J dropped 5 bases, with 9 bases sitting between them. Per the germline V gene, CDR1 is MNHNS and CDR2 is SASEGT. This CDR3 is built from 12 residues. CDR3: CASNLGDNEQFF. Here the CDR3 DNA reads TGTGCCAGCAATCTGGGGGACAATGAGCAGTTCTTC.

V usage is TRBV27 and J usage is TRBJ1-5, with D unresolved. The CDR3 is 13 amino acids. In germline, CDR1 is MNHEY, CDR2 SMNVEV (reference sequence). Trimming took off 5 bases at V and 0 bases at J, with 5 bases between the two ends. CDR3 bases: TGTGCCAGCAGTCAAAATAGCAATCAGCCCCAGCATTTT. Amino acids: CASSQNSNQPQHF.

CDR3 in amino acids: CASSLAAYEQYF. CDR3 nucleotides: TGTGCCAGCAGCTTAGCCGCCTACGAGCAGTACTTC. The V and J genes are TRBV7-9 and TRBJ2-7; D gene uncertain. This CDR3 comprises 12 residues. In germline, CDR1 is SEHNR, CDR2 FQNEAQ (reference sequence). The germline V and J ends were trimmed by 0 bases and 2 bases, with 2 bases remaining between them.

The gene calls are TRBV5-1 and TRBJ2-7; perhaps TRBD1 as D (5 bases). There are 15 residues in the CDR3. CDR1 SGHRS and CDR2 YFSETQ come from the germline V gene. With 0 bases removed from V and 6 bases from J, the gap between germline ends came to 16 bases. This CDR3 reads CASSLGPGRAGEQYF. The CDR3 nucleotides read TGCGCCAGCAGCTTGGGTCCAGGCAGGGCTGGCGAGCAGTACTTC.

This chain links TRBV19 with TRBJ1-5; D not resolved. Looked up from germline, CDR1 is LNHDA and CDR2 is SQIVND (reference sequence). CDR3 length equals 13 residues. V was shortened by 5 bases and J by 0 bases, with 5 bases between the two germline ends. The CDR3 nucleotides are TGTGCCAGTAGTCGGAGTAGCAATCAGCCCCAGCATTTT. Amino acids: CASSRSSNQPQHF.

V and J are TRBV25-1 and TRBJ2-5, with TRBD1 identical over 8 bases. From germline, CDR1 is MGHDK and CDR2 SYGVNS. V dropped 6 bases and J dropped 1; count of bases not matched to a gene: 4. CDR3 size: 14 residues. CDR3 DNA: TGTGCCAGCAGGACAGGGGTCCCCCAAGAGACCCAGTACTTC. It encodes CASRTGVPQETQYF.

This chain uses TRBV6-6 with TRBJ2-7; TRBD1 agrees at 9 bases. Germline V gene sequence: CDR1 MNHNY, CDR2 SVGAGI (reference sequence). There are 13 residues in the CDR3. J lost 2 bases, V lost 5 bases, and 1 base had no gene match. CDR3 residues: CASSRDRAYEQYF. The CDR3 nucleotides read TGTGCCAGCAGTAGGGACAGGGCCTACGAGCAGTACTTC.

The chain links TRBV6-5 to TRBJ2-7; D unclear. Germline V gene data show CDR1 as MNHEY and CDR2 as SVGAGI. CDR3 size: 15 residues. Trimming stripped 5 bases from V and 4 bases from J, with 18 bases between. CDR3 loop: CASSLGWNPEYEQYF. The CDR3 DNA reads TGTGCCAGCAGTCTCGGCTGGAATCCGGAGTACGAGCAGTACTTC.

This rearrangement joins TRBV6-1 to TRBJ2-1; a weak D match, TRBD1 (6 bases). This CDR3 contains 13 residues. Trimming shortened V by 7 bases and J by 2 bases, and 9 bases separated the two germline ends. CDR1 is MNHNS, CDR2 SASEGT, per germline. The CDR3 DNA is TGTGCCAGCACCCGGGACACCTACAATGAGCAGTTCTTC. Protein: CASTRDTYNEQFF.

The chain combines TRBV5-3 with TRBJ2-5; D gene uncertain. The J call may be mistaken, given a closer DNA end match to TRBJ2-7. TRBV5-3 is labeled an ORF, and its function is uncertain. This CDR3 has 16 residues. The DNA for the CDR3 is TGTGCCAGAAGTCCGAGTGATGGGGTATCCTCCTACGAGCAGTACTTC. As protein: CARSPSDGVSSYEQYF.

The chain employs TRBV5-8 and TRBJ2-1; 8 nucleotides line up with TRBD1. Germline CDR1 and CDR2: SGHTS and YDEGEE. After removal of 2 bases from V and 8 bases from J, the junction contained 9 bases not matched to a gene. The CDR3 length is 15 residues. CDR3: CASSFRGQEWDEQFF. The CDR3 DNA reads as TGTGCCAGCAGCTTTCGGGGACAGGAATGGGATGAGCAGTTCTTC.

This CDR3 is CATSIDRGDSPLHF. The CDR3, as DNA: TGTGCCACCAGCATCGACAGGGGGGATTCACCCCTCCACTTT. This chain joins TRBV15 and TRBJ1-6; 9 bases fit TRBD1. J gave up 8 bases and V 4 bases, and 3 bases lay outside the gene matches. The germline V gene has CDR1 LNHNV and CDR2 YYDKDF (reference sequence). This CDR3 region has 14 residues.

The chain employs TRBV18 and TRBJ1-2, with TRBD1 matching 7 bases. The CDR3 is made up of 17 amino acids. In germline, CDR1 is KGHSH, CDR2 LQKENI. J was trimmed by 2 bases and V by 2 bases; bases with no gene match: 11. The CDR3 DNA is TGTGCCAGCTCACCAGGGTCCGCCAGGGGGAGGAACTATGGCTACACCTTC. As protein: CASSPGSARGRNYGYTF.

J is TRBJ2-1 and V is TRBV6-5, with TRBD2 identical over 7 bases. Germline CDR1 reads MNHEY; CDR2 reads SVGAGI. The ends lost 2 bases at V and 8 bases at J; junction bases unmatched: 9. This CDR3 has 15 amino acids. The CDR3, as DNA: TGTGCCAGCAGTTACGGTGGCGGGGGAAGCGATGAGCAGTTCTTC. Amino acid sequence: CASSYGGGGSDEQFF.

With respect to this clone: Different DNA sequences within this sample yield the same CDR3. The gene calls are TRBV7-2 and TRBJ1-3; no reliable D call. The CDR3 contains 14 residues. Trimming removed 1 base at V and 1 base at J, with 5 bases between. Germline-derived CDR1 and CDR2 are SGHTA and FQGNSA. CDR3 bases: TGTGCCAGCAGCTTAGGGCAGTCTGGAAACACCATATATTTT. It codes for CASSLGQSGNTIYF.

The chain uses TRBV6-6 and TRBJ2-4, with TRBD1 matching 8 bases. With V trimmed by 2 bases and J by 7 bases, 7 bases remained unmatched. The germline V gene has CDR1 MNHNY and CDR2 SVGAGI (reference sequence). The CDR3 has 15 residues. CDR3 nucleotides: TGTGCCAGCAGTTACCAGGGGGCGTTAGTGAACATTCAGTACTTC. Translating gives CASSYQGALVNIQYF.

The chain employs TRBV7-2 and TRBJ2-1; D unclear. V was cut by 6 bases and J by 4 bases, with 7 bases left in between. The CDR3 is 12 residues long. The germline CDR1 and CDR2 sequences are SGHTA and FQGNSA. CDR3 sequence reads: CASSELYNEQFF. CDR3 coding DNA: TGTGCCAGCAGTGAGCTATACAATGAGCAGTTCTTC.

This clone was observed once. The J gene is TRBJ1-4, the V gene TRBV27; D may be TRBD1 (5 bases). The CDR3 runs to 14 residues. Germline V lookup: CDR1 MNHEY, CDR2 SMNVEV (reference sequence). V lost 8 bases and J lost 7, with 17 bases in between. CDR3 loop: CASGVGARVEKLFF. The CDR3 nucleotides are TGTGCCAGCGGGGTTGGGGCGCGAGTTGAAAAACTGTTTTTT. Full variable domain (remainder filled in from reference TRBV27 and TRBJ1-4): EAQVTQNPRYLITVTGKKLTVTCSQNMNHEYMSWYRQDPGLGLRQIYYSMNVEVTDKGDVPEGYKVSRKEKRNFPLILESPSPNQTSLYFCASGVGARVEKLFFGSGTQLSVL.

The table lists this clone with a few counts. The V call is TRBV15, the J call TRBJ2-1; 7 nucleotides align to TRBD2. Unmatched junction bases numbered 16, after V lost 4 bases and J lost 10 bases. The CDR3 spans 16 residues. The germline V gene has CDR1 LNHNV and CDR2 YYDKDF (reference sequence). The CDR3 DNA reads as TGTGCCACCAGCAAGTCCCTAGCGGTAGAGCTAGGAGAGCAGTTCTTC. Its translation is CATSKSLAVELGEQFF.

V is TRBV6-4 and J is TRBJ2-3; TRBD2 matches at 9 bases. With V trimmed by 6 bases and J by 2 bases, 3 bases remained unmatched. The germline gives CDR1 MRHNA, CDR2 SNTAGT. The CDR3 has 14 amino acids. CDR3 amino acids: CASSLAGDTDTQYF. Written as DNA, the CDR3 is TGTGCCAGCAGCTTAGCGGGGGACACAGATACGCAGTATTTT.

This chain uses TRBV7-2 with TRBJ2-5; D possibly uses TRBD1 or TRBD2 (6 bases each). The DNA end lines up better with TRBJ2-7; the J call may be wrong. Germline lookup yields CDR1 SGHTA and CDR2 FQGNSA. The CDR3 length is 15 residues. The CDR3 DNA is TGTGCCAGCAGCTTAGGTTACGGGGGCTACTACGAGCAGTACTTC. Encoded protein: CASSLGYGGYYEQYF.